This entry features one T cell receptor (beta chain) sequence. What it binds is unknown. This record comes from a study of cytomegalovirus exposure and HLA in healthy donors. Study outcomes and limitations: It was about 150 TCR beta chains that were listed as cytomegalovirus-associated.

This CDR3 comprises 15 residues. CDR1 MGHRA and CDR2 YSYEKL come from the germline V gene. The V gene lost 0 bases and the J gene lost 5 bases, with 13 bases spanning the gap. TCRdb's copy holds only in-frame clones and misses some; the assay was immunoSEQ multiplex PCR. The sample consists of some 120,000 clones, about 88% of them appearing once. Sequenced: PBMCs. This TCR was recovered from a man aged 25 to 40 in good health and CMV-seronegative. The rearrangement joins TRBV4-1 to TRBJ2-5; D is ambiguous. The CDR3 reads CASSQEGGYGETQYF. In nucleotides, the CDR3 is TGCGCCAGCAGCCAAGAAGGCGGTTACGGGGAGACCCAGTACTTC.